This T cell receptor (beta chain) was retrieved from a study of T-cell memory formation after mild COVID-19. TCRdb reprocessed the 5' RACE reads via MiXCR and lists one record per CDR3 protein. The profile shows about 270,000 distinct CDR3 sequences, about 17% of them singletons. CDR1 is DFQATT and CDR2 is SNEGSKA in the germline V gene (reference sequence). The CDR3 covers 12 residues. Trimming at V came to 4 bases and at J to 7 bases, leaving 6 bases not matched to a gene. This clonotype was found a few times. The antigen is unknown. General observations from the study: Day 15 to 85 contractors were CD4/CD8 balanced; later expanders leaned CD4+.

This sequence joins TRBV20-1 and TRBJ2-5, with 7 bases identical to TRBD2. This TCR came from a young man who had mild COVID-19 (a few samples of this study predate the infection). Cell type and time point are not known. The specimen sequenced was PBMCs or a T cell subset sorted from them (not recorded which). The CDR3 reads CSANGGGGTQYF. CDR3 nucleotides: TGCAGTGCTAATGGGGGGGGAGGGACCCAGTACTTC.